Given below is one TCR beta chain in context. Its antigen remains unidentified. These data are taken from a study of cytomegalovirus exposure and HLA in healthy donors. Looking at the study overall: Clustering assigned 81% of the roughly 420 genotyped donors to the Caucasian-associated ancestry cluster. Study-level results: The study designated 160 or so TCR beta chains cytomegalovirus-associated. A prior analysis recorded that most TCR beta V segments were productive about 87% or about 30% of the time.

The study ran its PCR with 60 Vbeta and 13 Jbeta primers. Measured with immunoSEQ multiplex PCR; TCRdb has only the in-frame clones, and not every one. The sample records about 86,000 clones, roughly 78% being singletons. Trimming pared 5 bases from V and 0 bases from J, leaving 7 bases between. The CDR3 has 13 residues. CDR1 is SGHTA and CDR2 is FQGTGA in the germline V gene. The sample consisted of PBMCs. The genes are TRBV7-3 and TRBJ1-1; possibly TRBD1 for D (5 bases). This receptor was identified in a male donor in good health and CMV-seropositive. The CDR3 DNA reads TGTGCCAGCAGCGCGACAGTGAACACTGAAGCTTTCTTT. This codes for CASSATVNTEAFF.